The 19 T cell receptor beta chains presented below share a single source sample, sequenced in a study of CD8 T cells in Susac syndrome (dated by TCRdb to about 2019). Library preparation used the immunoSEQ multiplex PCR assay. RNA was extracted using the RNeasy kit, and roughly 0.45 to 1 microgram was reverse transcribed with random hexamers. TCRdb took the public reads, trimmed them with fastp at Q25, ran MiXCR for clone calling and kept in-frame beta chains. Rows are combined by CDR3 protein, so each entry shows the most common genes and DNA. Present in this sample are 80,000 or so distinct CDR3 sequences, 94% of which were seen just once. The ten largest clones capture over 0.45% of the sample. The sequenced sample consisted of CD8+ T cells from PBMCs. These receptors all come from a human donor with Susac syndrome.

The chain uses TRBV30 and TRBJ2-5; 11 nucleotides match TRBD1. CDR3 length: 15 amino acids. Germline CDR1 and CDR2: GTSNPN and SVGIG (reference sequence). V was pared by 3 bases and J by 5 bases, with 8 bases of the junction left unmatched. CDR3 sequence (DNA): TGTGCCTGGAGCGACCGGACAGGGGGCGTGGAGACCCAGTACTTC. Translated, it gives CAWSDRTGGVETQYF.

This clonotype has only one observation. This rearrangement joins TRBV6-1 to TRBJ1-2; D is unresolved. Trimming removed 6 bases from V and 2 bases from J, with 7 bases in between. The V gene's germline CDR1 is MNHNS and CDR2 SASEGT. The CDR3 covers 12 residues. In DNA, the CDR3 is TGTGCCAGCAGCGGACGGAACTATGGCTACACCTTC. Translation: CASSGRNYGYTF.

The rearrangement links TRBV28 to TRBJ2-7; possibly TRBD1 for D (5 bases). CDR1 and CDR2 (germline): MDHEN, SYDVKM. Trimming removed 3 bases at V and 5 bases at J, with 11 bases between. The CDR3 runs to 13 residues. As DNA, the CDR3 is TGTGCCAGCAGTTTGGGCAGGGTCCACGAGCAGTACTTC. It encodes CASSLGRVHEQYF.

The CDR3 region has the DNA TGCAGCGTTGAGCATCGCAGGGAACTGTTTTTT. As protein: CSVEHRRELFF. This sequence joins TRBV29-1 and TRBJ1-4; perhaps TRBD1 as D (5 bases). CDR1 is SQVTM, CDR2 ANQGSEA, per germline. The length of the CDR3 is 11 residues. V was trimmed by 3 bases and J by 12 bases, leaving 11 bases between them.

The chain couples TRBV6-1 to TRBJ2-7; tentatively, D is TRBD2 (6 bases). This CDR3 contains 15 residues. V shed 0 bases and J shed 3 bases, with 12 bases lying between them. Looked up from germline, CDR1 is MNHNS and CDR2 is SASEGT. CDR3 bases: TGTGCCAGCAGTGAAGCCGGGGGAGGCTACTACGAGCAGTACTTC. As protein: CASSEAGGGYYEQYF.

V usage is TRBV29-1 and J usage is TRBJ2-2; 10 nucleotides agree with TRBD1. Losses at the gene ends were 3 bases for V and 5 bases for J; bases not matched to a gene: 15. Germline-derived CDR1 and CDR2 are SQVTM and ANQGSEA. The CDR3 contains 18 residues. CDR3 region: CSVETRGRDRGRTGELFF. CDR3 bases: TGCAGCGTTGAGACCCGGGGCCGGGACAGGGGTCGGACCGGGGAGCTGTTTTTT.

The chain joins TRBV27 to TRBJ1-1, with D perhaps TRBD1 (6 bases). The CDR3 runs to 15 residues. Germline V lookup: CDR1 MNHEY, CDR2 SMNVEV (reference sequence). Trimming left V 0 bases short and J 6 bases short, with 14 bases between. The chain's CDR3 is CASSLSGYRAAEAFF. CDR3 in DNA: TGTGCCAGCAGTTTATCGGGGTACAGGGCCGCTGAAGCTTTCTTT.

The chain combines TRBV19 with TRBJ1-2; D might be TRBD1 (5 bases). V lost 7 bases and J lost 5, with 17 bases in between. Germline V gene data show CDR1 as LNHDA and CDR2 as SQIVND (reference sequence). The length of the CDR3 is 14 residues. As DNA, the CDR3 is TGTGCCAGTACCCACCCGGCAGGGCTATATGGCTACACCTTC. It yields the protein CASTHPAGLYGYTF.

The CDR3 DNA follows: TGTGCCAGCAGCGTAGGACAGGGGGACGAGCAGTACTTC. It yields the protein CASSVGQGDEQYF. This chain connects TRBV9 to TRBJ2-7, with TRBD1 matching over 9 bases. The CDR3 is 13 amino acids. V shed 0 bases, J shed 5 bases, and the junction held 0 bases outside the gene matches. CDR1 is SGDLS, CDR2 YYNGEE, per germline.

V is TRBV7-9 and J is TRBJ2-7; D perhaps matches TRBD2 (6 bases). The V gene's germline CDR1 is SEHNR and CDR2 FQNEAQ (reference sequence). The V and J ends lost 1 base and 5 bases respectively, with 9 bases between them. The CDR3 extends over 13 amino acids. The CDR3 nucleotides are TGTGCCAGCAGCTTAGATGGAGGGCACGAGCAGTACTTC. The encoded protein is CASSLDGGHEQYF.

This clonotype was detected once. The V call is TRBV5-1, the J call TRBJ2-7, with D tentatively TRBD1 (7 bases). The CDR3 sequence is 14 residues long. CDR1 SGHRS and CDR2 YFSETQ come from the germline V gene. V lost 5 bases, J lost 4 bases, and 16 bases lay in between. The CDR3 bases are TGCGCCAGCAGAAAAGCAGGGGGGAGTTACGAGCAGTACTTC. This gives the protein CASRKAGGSYEQYF.

The chain combines TRBV6-2 or TRBV6-3 with TRBJ1-6; D is ambiguous. CDR3 length equals 16 residues. The V gene lost 6 bases and the J gene lost 0 bases, with 12 bases spanning the gap. Germline CDR1 and CDR2: MNHEY and SVGEGT. The CDR3 sequence: CASSQTTSSYNSPLHF. The CDR3 DNA reads as TGTGCCAGCAGCCAAACGACGAGCTCCTATAATTCACCCCTCCACTTT.

The chain couples TRBV20-1 to TRBJ2-7; D is uncertain. V lost 6 bases and J lost 3, with 9 bases in between. This CDR3 spans 11 amino acids. From germline, CDR1 is DFQATT and CDR2 SNEGSKA (reference sequence). CDR3 DNA sequence: TGCAGTGCCAAGGACGGCTACGAGCAGTACTTC. It codes for CSAKDGYEQYF.

This sequence joins TRBV9 and TRBJ1-3, with D maybe TRBD1 (6 bases). V shed 6 bases and J shed 1 base, with 14 bases lying between them. Germline CDR1 reads SGDLS; CDR2 reads YYNGEE. The CDR3 is made up of 15 amino acids. The CDR3 spells CASTHRAPSGNTIYF. Here the CDR3 DNA reads TGTGCCAGCACCCACAGGGCCCCTTCTGGAAACACCATATATTTT.

This sequence joins TRBV29-1 and TRBJ2-7; the D gene could be TRBD1 or TRBD2 (5 bases each). CDR1 and CDR2 from the germline V gene are SQVTM and ANQGSEA. The CDR3 sequence is 11 residues long. V shed 7 bases and J shed 5 bases, with 12 bases lying between them. The CDR3 DNA reads TGCAGCGCGGTGAGGGACCACGAGCAGTACTTC. It codes for CSAVRDHEQYF.

The chain has TRBV6-5 and TRBJ2-7; 8 nucleotides line up with TRBD1. V trimming: 4 bases; J trimming: 0 bases; junction bases outside the gene matches: 8. The CDR3 runs to 16 residues. The germline CDR1 and CDR2 sequences are MNHEY and SVGAGI. DNA of the CDR3: TGTGCCAGCAGTTCGGACAGGGCAATACACTCCTACGAGCAGTACTTC. Residues: CASSSDRAIHSYEQYF.

This chain uses TRBV12-3 or TRBV12-4 with TRBJ1-1; D is undetermined. This CDR3 comprises 11 residues. V was shortened by 6 bases and J by 7 bases, with 9 bases between the two germline ends. The CDR3 spells CASRAVGEAFF. CDR3 sequence (DNA): TGTGCCAGCAGGGCAGTGGGTGAAGCTTTCTTT.

This chain uses TRBV5-1 with TRBJ2-7; 7 bases line up with TRBD1. Germline V gives CDR1 SGHRS, CDR2 YFSETQ. This CDR3 has 15 residues. The J segment lost 2 bases and the V segment lost 4 bases, leaving 9 bases of the junction unmatched. The CDR3 loop reads CASSPAQGDPYEQYF. CDR3 sequence (DNA): TGCGCCAGCAGCCCAGCCCAGGGGGACCCCTACGAGCAGTACTTC.

The genes are TRBV9 and TRBJ2-1, with 7 bases fitting TRBD2. Per germline, CDR1 SGDLS and CDR2 YYNGEE. The CDR3 totals 15 residues. V was clipped by 0 bases and J by 4 bases; unmatched bases: 4. This CDR3 reads CASSVDTSAYNEQFF. The CDR3 region has the DNA TGTGCCAGCAGCGTAGACACTAGCGCTTACAATGAGCAGTTCTTC.